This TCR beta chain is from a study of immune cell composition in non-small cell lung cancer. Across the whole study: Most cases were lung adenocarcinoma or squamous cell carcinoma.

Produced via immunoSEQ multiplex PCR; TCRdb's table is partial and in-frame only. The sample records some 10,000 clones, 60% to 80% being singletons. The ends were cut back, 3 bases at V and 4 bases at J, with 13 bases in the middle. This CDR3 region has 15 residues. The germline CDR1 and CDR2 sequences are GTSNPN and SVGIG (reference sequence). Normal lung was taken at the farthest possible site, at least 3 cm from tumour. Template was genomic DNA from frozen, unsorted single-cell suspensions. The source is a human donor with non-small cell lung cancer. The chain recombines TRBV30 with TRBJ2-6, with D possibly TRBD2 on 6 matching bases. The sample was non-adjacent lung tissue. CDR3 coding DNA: TGTGCCTGGAGGCCGGGGGACGGGGGGGCCAACGTCCTGACTTTC. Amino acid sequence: CAWRPGDGGANVLTF.